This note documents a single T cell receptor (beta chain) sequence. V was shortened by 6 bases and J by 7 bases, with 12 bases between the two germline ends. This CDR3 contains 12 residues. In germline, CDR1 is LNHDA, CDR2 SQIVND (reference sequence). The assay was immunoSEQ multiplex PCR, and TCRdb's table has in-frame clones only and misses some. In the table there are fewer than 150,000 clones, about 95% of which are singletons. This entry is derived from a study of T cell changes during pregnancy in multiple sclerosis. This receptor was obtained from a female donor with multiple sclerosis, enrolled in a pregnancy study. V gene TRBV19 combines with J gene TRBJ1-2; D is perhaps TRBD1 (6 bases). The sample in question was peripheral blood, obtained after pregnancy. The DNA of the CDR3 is TGTGCCAGTAGCGCAGGGGAGCGTGGCTACACCTTC. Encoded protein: CASSAGERGYTF.